The rows below give T cell receptor beta chains drawn from one sample of a study of spatial heterogeneity in lung cancer. TCRdb used MiXCR to reprocess the 5' RACE reads, holding one entry per CDR3 protein. The top ten hold roughly 38% of the sample, which has some 12,000 distinct CDR3 sequences, approximately 11% seen once. This specimen was lung tumor tissue, taken at surgery. The origin of the receptors is a male donor with early-stage non-small cell lung cancer. CDR3s include the opening cysteine and the closing phenylalanine or tryptophan. Fields, in order: clone size, J gene, V gene, CDR3 length, D gene, CDR3 DNA, CDR3 protein. A D gene is named only where the DNA matches it firmly. Only part of the rows carry a size: once, few, many, or a class if the clone is expanded.

abundance: -; j_gene: TRBJ2-7; v_gene: TRBV7-2; len: 13; d_gene: -; CDR3nt: TGTGCCAGCAGCCTACTGCTCTCCTACGAGCAGTACTTC; CDR3aa: CASSLLLSYEQYF
abundance: many; j_gene: TRBJ1-2; v_gene: TRBV19; len: 14; d_gene: TRBD1; CDR3nt: TGTGCCAGTAGAGAAGGAAGAGGGGGCGAGGGCTACACCTTC; CDR3aa: CASREGRGGEGYTF
abundance: few; j_gene: TRBJ1-1; v_gene: TRBV7-9; len: 12; d_gene: -; CDR3nt: TGTGCCAGCAGCCAGACGGGTTCTGAAGCTTTCTTT; CDR3aa: CASSQTGSEAFF
abundance: many; j_gene: TRBJ2-5; v_gene: TRBV12-3/TRBV12-4; len: 15; d_gene: TRBD1; CDR3nt: TGTGCCAGCAGGGGACAGTCGGACCCCCAAGAGACCCAGTACTTC; CDR3aa: CASRGQSDPQETQYF
abundance: -; j_gene: TRBJ2-5; v_gene: TRBV5-1; len: 14; d_gene: TRBD1; CDR3nt: TGCGCCAGCAATTTCCGACAGGGGAAAGAGACCCAGTACTTC; CDR3aa: CASNFRQGKETQYF
abundance: -; j_gene: TRBJ1-1; v_gene: TRBV28; len: 14; d_gene: -; CDR3nt: TGTGCCAGCACTAAGGCGGGATTTAACACTGAAGCTTTCTTT; CDR3aa: CASTKAGFNTEAFF
abundance: -; j_gene: TRBJ2-1; v_gene: TRBV4-3; len: 17; d_gene: -; CDR3nt: TGCGCCAGCAGCCACCGGGCGACAGGACCGCTGAACAATGAGCAGTTCTTC; CDR3aa: CASSHRATGPLNNEQFF
abundance: -; j_gene: TRBJ2-3; v_gene: TRBV7-2; len: 13; d_gene: TRBD2; CDR3nt: TGTGCCAGCATCCGTACTAGCGCCGATACGCAGTATTTT; CDR3aa: CASIRTSADTQYF
abundance: -; j_gene: TRBJ2-1; v_gene: TRBV28; len: 12; d_gene: -; CDR3nt: TGTGCCAGCAGTTTCCGGGCACCTGAGCAGTTCTTC; CDR3aa: CASSFRAPEQFF
abundance: few; j_gene: TRBJ1-4; v_gene: TRBV20-1; len: 14; d_gene: TRBD1; CDR3nt: TGCAGTGCTAGATACAGGGGGCGGGATGAAAAACTGTTTTTT; CDR3aa: CSARYRGRDEKLFF
abundance: -; j_gene: TRBJ2-3; v_gene: TRBV20-1; len: 13; d_gene: -; CDR3nt: TGCAGTGCCGGGGTAGGCGGAACAGATACGCAGTATTTT; CDR3aa: CSAGVGGTDTQYF
abundance: many; j_gene: TRBJ2-1; v_gene: TRBV25-1; len: 17; d_gene: TRBD1; CDR3nt: TGTGCCAGCAGTGACGCTCGACAGGGCGGCTCCTACAATGAGCAGTTCTTC; CDR3aa: CASSDARQGGSYNEQFF
abundance: few; j_gene: TRBJ2-7; v_gene: TRBV11-2; len: 14; d_gene: -; CDR3nt: TGTGCCAGCAGCTTGTCAGGGGACTCCTACGAGCAGTACTTC; CDR3aa: CASSLSGDSYEQYF
abundance: -; j_gene: TRBJ1-5; v_gene: TRBV20-1; len: 13; d_gene: TRBD1; CDR3nt: TGCAGTGCTCCTGACAGGGCGTTGCAGCCCCAGCATTTT; CDR3aa: CSAPDRALQPQHF
abundance: many; j_gene: TRBJ1-1; v_gene: TRBV10-2; len: 13; d_gene: -; CDR3nt: TGCGCCAGCAGTAAAGGGGGGGTCTTTGAAGCTTTCTTT; CDR3aa: CASSKGGVFEAFF
abundance: many; j_gene: TRBJ2-1; v_gene: TRBV14; len: 14; d_gene: -; CDR3nt: TGTGCCAGCAGCCGGTCCGGGGAGTACAATGAGCAGTTCTTC; CDR3aa: CASSRSGEYNEQFF
abundance: many; j_gene: TRBJ2-7; v_gene: TRBV7-9; len: 14; d_gene: -; CDR3nt: TGTGCCAGCAGCTTAGGCGGGGACTTACACGAGCAGTACTTC; CDR3aa: CASSLGGDLHEQYF
abundance: many; j_gene: TRBJ1-6; v_gene: TRBV28; len: 18; d_gene: -; CDR3nt: TGTGCCAGCAGGGCCCCCCTCGCGGGAGTCCTCGGGAGCTCACCCCTCCACTTT; CDR3aa: CASRAPLAGVLGSSPLHF
abundance: many; j_gene: TRBJ2-1; v_gene: TRBV28; len: 16; d_gene: -; CDR3nt: TGTGCCAGCAGTCTGGAGTTCCTTAGCTCCTACAATGAGCAGTTCTTC; CDR3aa: CASSLEFLSSYNEQFF
abundance: many; j_gene: TRBJ1-2; v_gene: TRBV9; len: 14; d_gene: -; CDR3nt: TGTGCCAGCAGCGCCCCCGGAACCGAGTATGGCTACACCTTC; CDR3aa: CASSAPGTEYGYTF
abundance: -; j_gene: TRBJ2-2; v_gene: TRBV11-2; len: 14; d_gene: -; CDR3nt: TGTGCCAGCAGCCTGGACTTCAACACCGGGGAGCTGTTTTTT; CDR3aa: CASSLDFNTGELFF
abundance: -; j_gene: TRBJ2-1; v_gene: TRBV4-2; len: 15; d_gene: -; CDR3nt: TGTGCCAGCCGACTCCTCCAAGGAGCGACGGGTGAGCAGTTCTTC; CDR3aa: CASRLLQGATGEQFF
abundance: many; j_gene: TRBJ2-5; v_gene: TRBV20-1; len: 13; d_gene: TRBD2; CDR3nt: TGCAGTGCAGGCCAGCGGGGGCACGAGACCCAGTACTTC; CDR3aa: CSAGQRGHETQYF
abundance: -; j_gene: TRBJ2-3; v_gene: TRBV10-3; len: 16; d_gene: TRBD1; CDR3nt: TGTGCCATCAGTCGAAGACAGGGGGCTGGCACAGATACGCAGTATTTT; CDR3aa: CAISRRQGAGTDTQYF
abundance: many; j_gene: TRBJ2-5; v_gene: TRBV2; len: 13; d_gene: -; CDR3nt: TGTGCCAGCAGTGACCAGGATAGGGAGACCCAGTACTTC; CDR3aa: CASSDQDRETQYF
abundance: -; j_gene: TRBJ2-2; v_gene: TRBV3-1; len: 19; d_gene: TRBD1; CDR3nt: TGTGCCAGCAGCCCTCACTTACCCGCGGGACAGGGAGACACCGGGGAGCTGTTTTTT; CDR3aa: CASSPHLPAGQGDTGELFF
abundance: many; j_gene: TRBJ1-1; v_gene: TRBV4-3; len: 14; d_gene: -; CDR3nt: TGCGCCAGCAGCCAATGGTACAGGAACACTGAAGCTTTCTTT; CDR3aa: CASSQWYRNTEAFF
abundance: many; j_gene: TRBJ2-7; v_gene: TRBV20-1; len: 12; d_gene: -; CDR3nt: TGCAGTGGAATCGGCAAGTCCTACGAGCAGTACTTC; CDR3aa: CSGIGKSYEQYF
abundance: few; j_gene: TRBJ2-7; v_gene: TRBV20-1; len: 16; d_gene: -; CDR3nt: TGCAGTGCCAATCAAAATTACGGGGGGCTCCCCTACGAGCAGTACTTC; CDR3aa: CSANQNYGGLPYEQYF
abundance: many; j_gene: TRBJ1-2; v_gene: TRBV4-1; len: 17; d_gene: -; CDR3nt: TGCGCCAGCAGCCAAGATTTGACGGTCCCAGGGAGCTATGGCTACACCTTC; CDR3aa: CASSQDLTVPGSYGYTF
abundance: -; j_gene: TRBJ1-5; v_gene: TRBV7-2; len: 13; d_gene: -; CDR3nt: TGTGCCAGCAGCTTAGCCGGGGCCGGGGCCCAGCATTTT; CDR3aa: CASSLAGAGAQHF
abundance: many; j_gene: TRBJ2-5; v_gene: TRBV28; len: 11; d_gene: -; CDR3nt: TGTGCCAGCAGCCTGGGCGAGACCCAGTACTTC; CDR3aa: CASSLGETQYF
abundance: few; j_gene: TRBJ1-2; v_gene: TRBV7-8; len: 16; d_gene: -; CDR3nt: TGTGCCAGCAGCCAAAAAAACGTGGCGGGAGGGTATGGCTACACCTTC; CDR3aa: CASSQKNVAGGYGYTF
abundance: -; j_gene: TRBJ1-6; v_gene: TRBV11-1; len: 15; d_gene: TRBD1; CDR3nt: TGTGCCAGCAGCGCATCGACAGGGGGGGATTCACCCCTCCACTTT; CDR3aa: CASSASTGGDSPLHF
abundance: medium-sized; j_gene: TRBJ2-5; v_gene: TRBV5-1; len: 16; d_gene: -; CDR3nt: TGCGCCAGCAGCTTGATCAGGGACGGGGCCCAAGAGACCCAGTACTTC; CDR3aa: CASSLIRDGAQETQYF
abundance: -; j_gene: TRBJ2-1; v_gene: TRBV28; len: 13; d_gene: TRBD2; CDR3nt: TGTGCCACCCTAGCGGGGGGAACCAATGAGCAGTTCTTC; CDR3aa: CATLAGGTNEQFF
abundance: few; j_gene: TRBJ1-2; v_gene: TRBV20-1; len: 12; d_gene: -; CDR3nt: TGCAGTGCTTCCTCCAGAATCTATGGCTACACCTTC; CDR3aa: CSASSRIYGYTF
abundance: -; j_gene: TRBJ2-1; v_gene: TRBV11-2; len: 15; d_gene: TRBD1; CDR3nt: TGTGCCAGCAGCTCATTACAGGGGGCCGTCAATGAGCAGTTCTTC; CDR3aa: CASSSLQGAVNEQFF
abundance: -; j_gene: TRBJ2-1; v_gene: TRBV20-1; len: 11; d_gene: -; CDR3nt: TGCAGTGCCAAGAACCCCAATGAGCAGTTCTTC; CDR3aa: CSAKNPNEQFF
abundance: many; j_gene: TRBJ1-1; v_gene: TRBV5-6; len: 13; d_gene: -; CDR3nt: TGTGCCAGCAGCTCTACATGGAACACTGAAGCTTTCTTT; CDR3aa: CASSSTWNTEAFF
abundance: -; j_gene: TRBJ1-3; v_gene: TRBV4-1; len: 15; d_gene: -; CDR3nt: TGCGCCAGCAGCCAGAGGGGAGCGACTGGAAACACCATATATTTT; CDR3aa: CASSQRGATGNTIYF
abundance: -; j_gene: TRBJ2-7; v_gene: TRBV4-3; len: 16; d_gene: TRBD1; CDR3nt: TGCGCCAGCAGCCAAGATACGGGACAGGGGTTTTACGAGCAGTACTTC; CDR3aa: CASSQDTGQGFYEQYF
abundance: -; j_gene: TRBJ2-7; v_gene: TRBV28; len: 14; d_gene: -; CDR3nt: TGTGCCAGCAGTTTAGAATTATTGGCCTACGAGCAGTACTTC; CDR3aa: CASSLELLAYEQYF
abundance: few; j_gene: TRBJ1-2; v_gene: TRBV6-5; len: 16; d_gene: -; CDR3nt: TGTGCCAGTAAGGGGGGGGCCCGATATTCTAACTATGGCTACACCTTC; CDR3aa: CASKGGARYSNYGYTF
abundance: -; j_gene: TRBJ1-1; v_gene: TRBV2; len: 13; d_gene: -; CDR3nt: TGTGCCGTACAGAAGGGGGTGAACACTGAAGCTTTCTTT; CDR3aa: CAVQKGVNTEAFF